The rows below give T cell receptor beta chains drawn from one sample of a study of cytomegalovirus exposure and HLA in healthy donors. The method was immunoSEQ multiplex PCR; TCRdb's version includes in-frame clones alone and lacks a portion of them. Recorded for this sample: about 160,000 clones. The sample consisted of PBMCs. These TCRs come from a man aged 25-40 years in good health and CMV-seronegative. CDR3s include the opening cysteine and the closing phenylalanine or tryptophan. Each record gives: V gene, D gene, J gene, CDR3 protein, CDR3 DNA. A D gene is named only where the DNA matches it firmly.

TRBV19,TRBD1,TRBJ1-1,CASSRNRGTGTEAFF,TGTGCCAGTAGTCGTAACAGGGGGACGGGCACTGAAGCTTTCTTT
TRBV5-8,TRBD1,TRBJ1-2,CASSLGTGFFYGYTF,TGTGCCAGCAGCTTGGGGACAGGGTTCTTCTATGGCTACACCTTC
TRBV2,TRBD1,TRBJ2-1,CASLRRDSPYNEQFF,TGTGCCAGCCTTCGACGGGACAGCCCCTACAATGAGCAGTTCTTC
TRBV14,-,TRBJ2-6,CASSPLTGSSGANVLTF,TGTGCCAGCAGCCCCCTGACGGGGAGCTCTGGGGCCAACGTCCTGACTTTC
TRBV5-8,TRBD1,TRBJ1-2,CASSLGDDRDRYGYTF,TGTGCCAGCAGCTTAGGGGATGACAGGGATCGTTATGGCTACACCTTC
TRBV7-9,-,TRBJ2-1,CASSPYDRSTGPSYNEQFF,TGTGCCAGCAGCCCCTACGACAGGTCCACTGGTCCCTCCTACAATGAGCAGTTCTTC
TRBV28,TRBD1,TRBJ1-1,CASSSPGGMNTEAFF,TGTGCCAGCAGTTCACCAGGGGGAATGAACACTGAAGCTTTCTTT
TRBV6-5,-,TRBJ2-7,CASSYSGRLYYEQYF,TGTGCCAGCAGTTACTCGGGGCGTTTGTACTACGAGCAGTACTTC
TRBV5-1,TRBD2,TRBJ2-4,CASSDRGGISKNIQYF,TGCGCCAGCAGCGACCGGGGGGGTATCAGCAAAAACATTCAGTACTTC
TRBV27,-,TRBJ2-5,CASRAAGAQFQETQYF,TGTGCCAGCAGGGCGGCGGGGGCGCAATTCCAAGAGACCCAGTACTTC
TRBV5-4,TRBD2,TRBJ2-3,CASSPGLAGHTDTQYF,TGTGCCAGCAGCCCTGGACTAGCGGGACACACAGATACGCAGTATTTT
TRBV7-6,-,TRBJ1-5,CASSLASIRARSGNQPQHF,TGTGCCAGCAGCTTAGCTTCGATCAGGGCCCGGAGTGGGAATCAGCCCCAGCATTTT
TRBV9,-,TRBJ2-7,CASSVGPGSIYEQYF,TGTGCCAGCAGCGTAGGCCCGGGGAGTATCTACGAGCAGTACTTC
TRBV18,-,TRBJ2-6,CASQHRSGANVLTF,TGTGCCAGCCAACACCGCTCTGGGGCCAACGTCCTGACTTTC
TRBV5-5,-,TRBJ1-6,CASSFSGPLHF,TGTGCCAGCAGCTTTAGCGGACCCCTCCACTTT
TRBV6-6,TRBD2,TRBJ2-1,CASSYGLGLGVYEQFF,TGTGCCAGCAGTTACGGCCTGGGACTAGGGGTCTATGAGCAGTTCTTC
TRBV11-3,-,TRBJ2-1,CASSLGSNEQFF,TGTGCCAGCAGCTTAGGTAGCAATGAGCAGTTCTTC
TRBV6-5,-,TRBJ2-7,CASSEDYRSYEQYF,TGTGCCAGCAGTGAAGATTACAGATCCTACGAGCAGTACTTC
TRBV4-2,TRBD1,TRBJ1-2,CASSQVGTAAYGYTF,TGTGCCAGCAGCCAAGTAGGGACAGCGGCCTATGGCTACACCTTC
TRBV5-6,TRBD2,TRBJ2-1,CASSSTGTSRTNEQFF,TGTGCCAGCAGCTCAACCGGGACTAGCAGGACCAATGAGCAGTTCTTC
TRBV18,-,TRBJ1-1,CASSKTESNTEAFF,TGTGCCAGCTCAAAGACTGAGTCGAACACTGAAGCTTTCTTT
TRBV5-4,-,TRBJ1-6,CASSLLGGQANSPLHF,TGTGCCAGCAGCCTACTCGGAGGGCAGGCCAATTCACCCCTCCACTTT
TRBV11-2,-,TRBJ2-3,CASSYRISTDTQYF,TGTGCCAGCAGCTACAGGATTAGCACAGATACGCAGTATTTT
TRBV28,-,TRBJ2-4,CASSLPDAGKNIQYF,TGTGCCAGCAGCCTCCCCGATGCGGGCAAAAACATTCAGTACTTC
TRBV18,TRBD1,TRBJ1-1,CASSAQQGADAFF,TGTGCCAGCTCAGCGCAACAGGGGGCTGACGCTTTCTTT
TRBV5-6,-,TRBJ1-2,CASTLTGYGYTF,TGTGCCAGCACCCTCACAGGTTATGGCTACACCTTC
TRBV4-2,TRBD2,TRBJ2-3,CASSQGLANTDTQYF,TGTGCCAGCAGCCAAGGACTAGCGAACACAGATACGCAGTATTTT
TRBV4-1,-,TRBJ2-7,CASSPYALSGFYEQYF,TGCGCCAGCAGCCCATACGCGTTGTCGGGGTTCTACGAGCAGTACTTC
TRBV28,TRBD2,TRBJ2-7,CASRPGLASYEQYF,TGTGCCAGCAGACCCGGACTAGCTTCCTACGAGCAGTACTTC
TRBV25-1,TRBD1,TRBJ2-1,CASSEYGYRGVGHNEQFF,TGTGCCAGCAGTGAATATGGTTACAGGGGAGTCGGCCACAATGAGCAGTTCTTC
TRBV6-5,TRBD2,TRBJ2-7,CASRPHLAGVHEQYF,TGTGCCAGCAGACCCCATCTAGCGGGAGTCCACGAGCAGTACTTC
TRBV5-1,TRBD2,TRBJ2-7,CASSSGLAGYEQYF,TGCGCCAGCAGCTCGGGACTAGCAGGCTACGAGCAGTACTTC
TRBV7-2,TRBD2,TRBJ2-7,CASSSDETSGSYEQYF,TGTGCCAGCAGCTCCGACGAGACTAGCGGGTCCTACGAGCAGTACTTC
TRBV5-1,-,TRBJ2-3,CASSPGTPTDTQYF,TGCGCCAGCAGTCCCGGGACTCCCACAGATACGCAGTATTTT
TRBV28,TRBD1,TRBJ1-4,CASSLWGTGNSEKLFF,TGTGCCAGCAGTTTATGGGGGACAGGGAATTCTGAAAAACTGTTTTTT
TRBV15,TRBD1,TRBJ1-5,CATSSLRGPSQPQHF,TGTGCCACCAGCAGCCTCAGGGGGCCCAGTCAGCCCCAGCATTTT
TRBV6-4,TRBD1,TRBJ2-5,CASSAVQGARETQYF,TGTGCCAGCAGTGCGGTACAGGGGGCGAGAGAGACCCAGTACTTC
TRBV5-1,TRBD2,TRBJ2-3,CASSLGSLGGRAHTDTQYF,TGCGCCAGCAGCTTGGGGTCGCTTGGCGGGAGGGCCCACACAGATACGCAGTATTTT
TRBV25-1,-,TRBJ1-2,CASSEPLGSDNYGYTF,TGTGCCAGCAGTGAACCCCTGGGTAGCGACAACTATGGCTACACCTTC
TRBV5-1,-,TRBJ2-7,CASSLVLSLGHEQYF,TGCGCCAGCAGCTTGGTCCTCAGCTTGGGGCACGAGCAGTACTTC
TRBV5-1,-,TRBJ1-2,CASKYGGLDYGYTF,TGCGCCAGCAAATACGGGGGGCTAGACTATGGCTACACCTTC
TRBV7-6,-,TRBJ1-2,CASSQRGLDGYGYTF,TGTGCCAGCAGCCAGCGGGGGCTGGACGGCTATGGCTACACCTTC
TRBV6-5,TRBD1,TRBJ2-7,CASRRDSSSYEQYF,TGTGCCAGCAGGAGGGACAGCTCCTCCTACGAGCAGTACTTC